This is a list of T cell receptor beta chains from one sample in a study of T cell changes during pregnancy in multiple sclerosis. Sequencing was performed with immunoSEQ multiplex PCR; in TCRdb, only in-frame clones are kept and a portion is missing. This sample yields tens of thousands of clones, of which approximately 90% are seen a single time; roughly 0.39% belongs to the top ten. The sample consisted of CD4+ T cells from peripheral blood mononuclear cells, taken in the second trimester of pregnancy. The origin of the receptors is a female donor with multiple sclerosis, enrolled in a pregnancy study. Each CDR3 is given with its conserved first and last residue.

V	J	CDR3
TRBV5-4	TRBJ1-2	CASSRDSYGYTF
TRBV7-9	TRBJ1-5	CASSNAPTSFNQPQHF
TRBV28	TRBJ2-7	CASSRTGSYEQYF
TRBV6-6	TRBJ1-2	CASIPQQGTYYGYTF
TRBV7-8	TRBJ2-1	CASSLRLGGNEQFF
TRBV6-4	TRBJ1-6	CASSDSPGGSPLHF
TRBV28	TRBJ2-5	CAIRGPETQYF
TRBV18	TRBJ2-1	CASQGDSNRNEQFF
TRBV6-4	TRBJ1-1	CASSGTEGTEAFF
TRBV5-1	.	CASSGGAAGTHEQYF
TRBV5-1	TRBJ1-4	CASSLAWQGGEKLFF
TRBV19	TRBJ2-2	CASSRTGLQLGELFF
TRBV19	TRBJ1-1	CASSKGYTEAFF
TRBV5-1	TRBJ2-7	CASSLYGTGGAGQYF
TRBV29-1	TRBJ1-1	CSVGHRNTEAFF
TRBV11-2	TRBJ2-3	CASSLRPLSGASTDTQYF
TRBV7-8	TRBJ1-1	CASSLTGGGTEAFF
TRBV6-6	TRBJ1-2	CASSYTRGQGNYGYTF
TRBV27	TRBJ2-1	CASSLGGSSYNEQFF
TRBV20-1	TRBJ1-1	CSARPRTEAFF
TRBV5-1	TRBJ1-6	CASSLGSSYNSPLHF
TRBV19	TRBJ2-7	CASSMWENPYEQYF
TRBV11-2	TRBJ2-7	CASSRLPEYSYEQYF
TRBV9	TRBJ2-5	CASSVVAGQLQETQYF
TRBV18	TRBJ1-3	CASSPTRDAGLQFSGNTIYF
TRBV11-3	TRBJ2-1	CASSSGLAGGGGNEQFF
TRBV6-5	TRBJ1-1	CASRGQGAPAFF
TRBV11-2	TRBJ2-5	CASIGRGPKETQYF
TRBV4-2	TRBJ2-1	CASSQEGQGIYNEQFF
TRBV6-4	TRBJ2-1	CASSDGQGAYNEQFF
TRBV14	TRBJ2-1	CASSPLVGTGVGNEQFF